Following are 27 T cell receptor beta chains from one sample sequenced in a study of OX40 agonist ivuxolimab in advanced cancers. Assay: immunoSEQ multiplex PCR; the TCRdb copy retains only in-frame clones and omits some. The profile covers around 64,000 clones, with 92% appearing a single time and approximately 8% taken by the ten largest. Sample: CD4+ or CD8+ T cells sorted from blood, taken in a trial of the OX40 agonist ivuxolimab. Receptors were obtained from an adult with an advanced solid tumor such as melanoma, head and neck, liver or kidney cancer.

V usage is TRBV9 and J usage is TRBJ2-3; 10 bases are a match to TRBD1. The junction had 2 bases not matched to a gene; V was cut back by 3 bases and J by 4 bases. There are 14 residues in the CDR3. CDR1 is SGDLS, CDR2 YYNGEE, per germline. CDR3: CASSAGTGADTQYF. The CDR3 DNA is TGTGCCAGCAGCGCCGGGACAGGGGCAGATACGCAGTATTTT.

The CDR3 here is CASSPPQGARGNTIYF. CDR3 DNA: TGTGCCAGCAGCCCCCCTCAGGGGGCGCGGGGAAACACCATATATTTT. The J gene is TRBJ1-3, the V gene TRBV7-2, with 8 bases fitting TRBD1. The CDR3 is 16 amino acids. The junction had 10 bases not matched to a gene; V was cut back by 5 bases and J by 4 bases. The V gene's germline CDR1 is SGHTA and CDR2 FQGNSA.

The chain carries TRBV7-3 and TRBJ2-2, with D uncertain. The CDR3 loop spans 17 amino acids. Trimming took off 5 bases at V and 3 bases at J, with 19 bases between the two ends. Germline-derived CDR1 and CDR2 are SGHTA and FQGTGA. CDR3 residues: CASSQPPEWPDTGELFF. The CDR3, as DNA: TGTGCCAGCAGCCAACCCCCCGAATGGCCCGACACCGGGGAGCTGTTTTTT. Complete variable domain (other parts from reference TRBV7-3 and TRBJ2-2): GAGVSQTPSNKVTEKGKYVELRCDPISGHTALYWYRQSLGQGPEFLIYFQGTGAADDSGLPNDRFFAVRPEGSVSTLKIQRTERGDSAVYLCASSQPPEWPDTGELFFGEGSRLTVL.

CDR3 sequence reads: CASSSVRDPSTDTQYF. CDR3 DNA: TGTGCCAGCAGTTCCGTCCGGGATCCCAGCACAGATACGCAGTATTTT. V gene TRBV27 combines with J gene TRBJ2-3; the D gene is possibly TRBD2 (5 bases). Germline-derived CDR1 and CDR2 are MNHEY and SMNVEV (reference sequence). The CDR3 is 16 amino acids. V lost 4 bases and J 0 bases, leaving 14 bases between the germline ends.

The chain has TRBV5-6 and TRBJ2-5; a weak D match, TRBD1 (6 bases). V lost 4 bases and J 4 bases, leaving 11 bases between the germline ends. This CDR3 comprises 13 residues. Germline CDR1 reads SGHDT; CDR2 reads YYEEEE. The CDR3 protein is CASSGRGAETQYF. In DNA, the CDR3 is TGTGCCAGCAGCGGCAGGGGCGCAGAGACCCAGTACTTC.

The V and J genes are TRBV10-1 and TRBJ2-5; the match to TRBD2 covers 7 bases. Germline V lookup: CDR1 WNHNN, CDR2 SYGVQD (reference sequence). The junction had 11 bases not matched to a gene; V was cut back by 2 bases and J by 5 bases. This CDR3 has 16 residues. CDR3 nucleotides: TGCGCCAGCAGTGAGACGGCGGCGGGGGAAGGGGAGACCCAGTACTTC. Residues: CASSETAAGEGETQYF.

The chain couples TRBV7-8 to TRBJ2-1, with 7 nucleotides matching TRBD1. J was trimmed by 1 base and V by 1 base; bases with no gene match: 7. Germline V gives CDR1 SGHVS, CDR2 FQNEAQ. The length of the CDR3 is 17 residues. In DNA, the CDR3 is TGTGCCAGCAGCTTAGGGATAGGGGGCCTGTCCTACAATGAGCAGTTCTTC. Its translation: CASSLGIGGLSYNEQFF.

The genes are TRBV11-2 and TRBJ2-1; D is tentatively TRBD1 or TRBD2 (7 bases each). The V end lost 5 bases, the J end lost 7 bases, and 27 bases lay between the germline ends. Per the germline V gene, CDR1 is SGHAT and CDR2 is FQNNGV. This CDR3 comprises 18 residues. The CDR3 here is CASSLPVTGDYARNEQFF. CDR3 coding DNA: TGTGCCAGCAGCCTCCCAGTCACAGGGGACTATGCGAGAAATGAGCAGTTCTTC.

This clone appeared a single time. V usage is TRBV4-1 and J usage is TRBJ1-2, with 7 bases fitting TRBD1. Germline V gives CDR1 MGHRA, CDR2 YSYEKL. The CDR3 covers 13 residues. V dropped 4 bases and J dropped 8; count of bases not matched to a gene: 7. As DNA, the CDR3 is TGCGCCAGCAGCCCCGAGGGGGCTCAAGGCTACACCTTC. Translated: CASSPEGAQGYTF.

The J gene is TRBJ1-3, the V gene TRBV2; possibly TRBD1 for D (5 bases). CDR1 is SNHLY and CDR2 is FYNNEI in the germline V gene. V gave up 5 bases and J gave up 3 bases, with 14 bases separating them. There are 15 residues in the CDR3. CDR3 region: CASSPWGDDGNTIYF. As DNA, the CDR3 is TGTGCCAGCAGTCCCTGGGGGGACGATGGAAACACCATATATTTT.

CDR3 protein: CASSLRGVAKNIQYF. CDR3 DNA: TGTGCCAGCAGTTTGCGAGGGGTAGCCAAAAACATTCAGTACTTC. The chain combines TRBV27 with TRBJ2-4; D assignment may be TRBD1 or TRBD2 (5 bases each). Germline assignment: CDR1 MNHEY and CDR2 SMNVEV (reference sequence). The CDR3 is made up of 15 amino acids. The germline V and J ends were trimmed by 3 bases and 0 bases, with 9 bases remaining between them.

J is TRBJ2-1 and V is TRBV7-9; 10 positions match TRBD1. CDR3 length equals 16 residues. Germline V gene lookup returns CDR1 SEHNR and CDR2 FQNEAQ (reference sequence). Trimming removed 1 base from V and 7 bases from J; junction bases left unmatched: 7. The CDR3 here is CASSLVADRGGNEQFF. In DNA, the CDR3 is TGTGCCAGCAGCTTAGTAGCGGACAGGGGGGGAAATGAGCAGTTCTTC.

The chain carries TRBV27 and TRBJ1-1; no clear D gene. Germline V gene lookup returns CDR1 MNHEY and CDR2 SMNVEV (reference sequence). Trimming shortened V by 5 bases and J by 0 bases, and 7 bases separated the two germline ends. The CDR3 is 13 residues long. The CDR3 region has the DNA TGTGCCAGCAGTCCCACAGTGAACACTGAAGCTTTCTTT. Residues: CASSPTVNTEAFF.

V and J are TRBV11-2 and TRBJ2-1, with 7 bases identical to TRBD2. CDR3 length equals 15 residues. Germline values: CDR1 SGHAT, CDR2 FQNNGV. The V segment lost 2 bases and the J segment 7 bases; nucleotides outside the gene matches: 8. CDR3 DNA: TGTGCCAGCAGCTTATATGGGGGGGTTATGAATGAGCAGTTCTTC. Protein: CASSLYGGVMNEQFF.

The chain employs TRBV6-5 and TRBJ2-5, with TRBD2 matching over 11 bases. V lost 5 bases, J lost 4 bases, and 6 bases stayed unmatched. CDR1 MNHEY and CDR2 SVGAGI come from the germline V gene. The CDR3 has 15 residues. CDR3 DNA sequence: TGTGCCAGCAGTCGCCCTAGCGGGGGGATAGAGACCCAGTACTTC. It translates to CASSRPSGGIETQYF.

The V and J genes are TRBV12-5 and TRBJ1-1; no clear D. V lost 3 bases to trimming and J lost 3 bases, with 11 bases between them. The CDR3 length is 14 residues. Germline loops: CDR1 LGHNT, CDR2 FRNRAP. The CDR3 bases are TGTGCTAGTGGTTTTGCCGAATGGGACACTGAAGCTTTCTTT. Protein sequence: CASGFAEWDTEAFF.

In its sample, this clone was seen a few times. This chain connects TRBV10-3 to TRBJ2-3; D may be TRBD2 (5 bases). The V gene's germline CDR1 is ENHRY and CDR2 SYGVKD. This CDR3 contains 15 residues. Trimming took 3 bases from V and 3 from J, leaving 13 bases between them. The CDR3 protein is CAISDVLRRTDTQYF. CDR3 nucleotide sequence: TGTGCCATCAGTGACGTCTTGAGGAGGACAGATACGCAGTATTTT.

CDR3 amino acids: CAISEDGRRPGNTIYF. The CDR3 DNA follows: TGTGCCATCAGTGAGGATGGCAGACGACCTGGAAACACCATATATTTT. This sequence joins TRBV10-3 and TRBJ1-3; D is uncertain. The length of the CDR3 is 16 residues. Germline V CDR1 and CDR2: ENHRY, SYGVKD. V lost 2 bases to trimming and J lost 2 bases, with 13 bases between them.

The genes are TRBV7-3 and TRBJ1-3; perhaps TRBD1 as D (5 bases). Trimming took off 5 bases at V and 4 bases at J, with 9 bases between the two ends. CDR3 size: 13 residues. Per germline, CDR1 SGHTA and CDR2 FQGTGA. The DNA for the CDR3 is TGTGCCAGCAGCCTCGACAGCGGAAACACCATATATTTT. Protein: CASSLDSGNTIYF.

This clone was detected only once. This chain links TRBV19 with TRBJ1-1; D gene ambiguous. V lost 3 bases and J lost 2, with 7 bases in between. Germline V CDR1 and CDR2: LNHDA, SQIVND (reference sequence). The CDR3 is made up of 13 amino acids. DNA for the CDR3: TGTGCCAGTAGTATGTCGGGTAACACTGAAGCTTTCTTT. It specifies CASSMSGNTEAFF.

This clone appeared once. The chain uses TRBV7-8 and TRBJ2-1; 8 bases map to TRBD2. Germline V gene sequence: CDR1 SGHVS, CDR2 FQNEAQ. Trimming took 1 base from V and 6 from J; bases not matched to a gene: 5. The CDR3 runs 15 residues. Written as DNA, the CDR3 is TGTGCCAGCAGCTTAGAGCTAGCGGGTCCCAATGAGCAGTTCTTC. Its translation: CASSLELAGPNEQFF.

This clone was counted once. CDR3 nucleotides: TGTGCCAGTACCCCGACTAGCGGGGGGTCTCACAATGAGCAGTTCTTC. It specifies CASTPTSGGSHNEQFF. The V and J genes are TRBV19 and TRBJ2-1; 13 nucleotides agree with TRBD2. The V segment lost 7 bases and the J segment 5 bases; nucleotides outside the gene matches: 8. CDR1 is LNHDA and CDR2 is SQIVND in the germline V gene (reference sequence). The CDR3 is 16 residues long. Full variable domain (remainder filled in from reference TRBV19 and TRBJ2-1): DGGITQSPKYLFRKEGQNVTLSCEQNLNHDAMYWYRQDPGQGLRLIYYSQIVNDFQKGDIAEGYSVSREKKESFPLTVTSAQKNPTAFYLCASTPTSGGSHNEQFFGPGTRLTVL.

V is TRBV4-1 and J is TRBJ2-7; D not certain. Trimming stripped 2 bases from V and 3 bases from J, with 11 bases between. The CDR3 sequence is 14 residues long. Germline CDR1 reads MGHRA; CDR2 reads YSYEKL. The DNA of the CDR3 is TGCGCCAGCAGCCAAACAGAAGGCTTCTACGAGCAGTACTTC. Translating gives CASSQTEGFYEQYF.

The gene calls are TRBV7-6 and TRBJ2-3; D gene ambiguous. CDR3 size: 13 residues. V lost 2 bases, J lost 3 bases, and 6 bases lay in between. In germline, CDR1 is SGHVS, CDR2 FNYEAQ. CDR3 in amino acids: CASSLYKTDTQYF. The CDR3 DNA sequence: TGTGCCAGCAGCTTATACAAGACAGATACGCAGTATTTT.

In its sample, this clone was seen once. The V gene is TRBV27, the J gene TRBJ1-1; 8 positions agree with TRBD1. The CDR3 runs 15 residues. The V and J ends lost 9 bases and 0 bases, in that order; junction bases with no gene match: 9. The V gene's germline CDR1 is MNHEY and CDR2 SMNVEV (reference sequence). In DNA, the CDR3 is TGTGCCAGTAAAAGACAGGGGACTGTGAACACTGAAGCTTTCTTT. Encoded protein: CASKRQGTVNTEAFF.

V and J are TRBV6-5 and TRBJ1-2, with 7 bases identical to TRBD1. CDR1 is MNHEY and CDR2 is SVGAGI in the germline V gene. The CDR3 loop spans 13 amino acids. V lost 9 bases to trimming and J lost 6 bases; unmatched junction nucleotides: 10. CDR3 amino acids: CASHTTGVDGYTF. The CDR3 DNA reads TGTGCCAGTCACACCACAGGGGTGGATGGCTACACCTTC.

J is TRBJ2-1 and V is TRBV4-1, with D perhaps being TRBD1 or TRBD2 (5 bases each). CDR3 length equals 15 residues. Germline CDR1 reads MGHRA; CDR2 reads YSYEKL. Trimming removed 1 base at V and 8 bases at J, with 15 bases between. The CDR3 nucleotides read TGCGCCAGCAGCCAAGGCCCCGGGACGGCGGATGAGCAGTTCTTC. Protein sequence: CASSQGPGTADEQFF.